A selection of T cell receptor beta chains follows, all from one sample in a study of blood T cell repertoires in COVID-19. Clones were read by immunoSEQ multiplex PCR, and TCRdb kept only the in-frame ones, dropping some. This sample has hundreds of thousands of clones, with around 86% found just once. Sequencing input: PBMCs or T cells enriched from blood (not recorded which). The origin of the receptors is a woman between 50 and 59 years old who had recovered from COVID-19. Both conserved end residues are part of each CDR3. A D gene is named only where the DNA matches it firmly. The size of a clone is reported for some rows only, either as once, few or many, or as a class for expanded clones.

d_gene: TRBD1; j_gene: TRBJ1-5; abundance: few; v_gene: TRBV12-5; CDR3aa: CASGKDRGFNSNQPQHF; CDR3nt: TGTGCTAGTGGTAAAGACAGGGGCTTTAACAGCAATCAGCCCCAGCATTTT
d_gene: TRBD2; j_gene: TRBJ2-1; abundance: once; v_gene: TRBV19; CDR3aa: CASRPTGGGTYNEQFF; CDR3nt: TGTGCCAGTAGGCCTACCGGCGGGGGAACTTACAATGAGCAGTTCTTC
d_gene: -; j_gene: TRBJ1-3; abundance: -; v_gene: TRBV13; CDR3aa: CASSLGHRYSSGNTIYF; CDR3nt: TGTGCCAGCAGCTTAGGTCACCGATATAGCTCTGGAAACACCATATATTTT
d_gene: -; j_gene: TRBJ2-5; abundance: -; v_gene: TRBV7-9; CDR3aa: CASSLDPLAETQYF; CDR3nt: TGTGCCAGCAGCTTAGATCCTCTAGCGGAGACCCAGTACTTC
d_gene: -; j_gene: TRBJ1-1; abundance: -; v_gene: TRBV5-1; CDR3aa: CASSSTGSDTEAFF; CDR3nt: TGCGCCAGCAGCTCGACCGGGAGCGACACTGAAGCTTTCTTT
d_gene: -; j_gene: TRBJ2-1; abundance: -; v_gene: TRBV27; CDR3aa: CATRPRGGNEQFF; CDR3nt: TGTGCCACTCGGCCCAGGGGTGGCAATGAGCAGTTCTTC
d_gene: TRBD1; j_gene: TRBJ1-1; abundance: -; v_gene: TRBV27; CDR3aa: CASSQIWTGGLFPTEAFF; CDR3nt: TGTGCCAGCAGTCAAATCTGGACAGGGGGCCTTTTTCCCACTGAAGCTTTCTTT
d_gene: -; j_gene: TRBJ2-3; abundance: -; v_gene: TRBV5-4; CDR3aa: CASSLSGPGADTQYF; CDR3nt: TGTGCCAGCAGCTTGAGCGGGCCTGGGGCAGATACGCAGTATTTT
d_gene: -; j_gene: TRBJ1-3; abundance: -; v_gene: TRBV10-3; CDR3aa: CAISERGGSGNTIYF; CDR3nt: TGTGCCATCAGTGAGAGGGGGGGTTCTGGAAACACCATATATTTT
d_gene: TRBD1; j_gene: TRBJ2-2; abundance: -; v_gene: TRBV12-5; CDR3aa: CASGLVLHGTGAIPGELFF; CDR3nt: TGTGCTAGTGGTTTGGTACTTCATGGGACAGGGGCGATTCCCGGGGAGCTGTTTTTT
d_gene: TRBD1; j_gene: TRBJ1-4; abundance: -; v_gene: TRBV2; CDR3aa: CASSPMGNRGSLF; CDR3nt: TGTGCCAGCAGTCCGATGGGGAACAGGGGCTCGCTTTTT
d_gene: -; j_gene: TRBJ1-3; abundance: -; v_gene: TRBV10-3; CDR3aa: CAISESGGLGNTIYF; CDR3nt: TGTGCCATCAGTGAGTCGGGGGGTCTTGGAAACACCATATATTTT
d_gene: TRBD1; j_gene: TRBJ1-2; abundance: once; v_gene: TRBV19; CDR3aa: CASSPPGQGSANYGYTF; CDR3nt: TGTGCCAGTAGCCCCCCGGGACAGGGATCCGCTAACTATGGCTACACCTTC
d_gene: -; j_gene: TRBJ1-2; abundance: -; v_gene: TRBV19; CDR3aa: CASKKNRDGDYGYTF; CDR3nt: TGTGCCAGTAAGAAGAACAGGGACGGCGACTATGGCTACACCTTC
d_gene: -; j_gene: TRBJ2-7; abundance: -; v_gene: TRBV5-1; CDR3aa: CASSQDSSAYEQYF; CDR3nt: TGCGCCAGCAGCCAGGACAGTTCAGCCTACGAGCAGTACTTC
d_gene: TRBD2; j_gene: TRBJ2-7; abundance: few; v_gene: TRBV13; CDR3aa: CASSLGGGTYEQYF; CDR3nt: TGTGCCAGCAGCTTAGGGGGAGGGACCTACGAGCAGTACTTC
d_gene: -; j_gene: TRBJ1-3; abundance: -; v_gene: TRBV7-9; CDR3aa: CASSLNREASGNTIYF; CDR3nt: TGTGCCAGCAGCCTGAACAGGGAAGCGAGCGGAAACACCATATATTTT
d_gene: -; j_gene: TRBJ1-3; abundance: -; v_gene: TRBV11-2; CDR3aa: CASSFDTFAGNTIYF; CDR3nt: TGTGCCAGCAGCTTCGACACCTTCGCTGGAAACACCATATATTTT
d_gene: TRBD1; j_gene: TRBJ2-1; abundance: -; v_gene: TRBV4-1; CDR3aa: CASSHVGQGASLDEQFF; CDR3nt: TGCGCCAGCAGCCACGTCGGACAGGGGGCCTCTCTCGATGAGCAGTTCTTC
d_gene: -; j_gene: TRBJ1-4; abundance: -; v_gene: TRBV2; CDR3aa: CASSERQGLGEKLFF; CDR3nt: TGTGCCAGCAGTGAACGGCAGGGGCTGGGTGAAAAACTGTTTTTT
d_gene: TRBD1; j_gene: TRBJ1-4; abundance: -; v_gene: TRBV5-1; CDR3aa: CASSLAPGGEVDEKLFF; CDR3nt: TGCGCCAGCAGCTTGGCCCCAGGGGGCGAAGTGGATGAAAAACTGTTTTTT
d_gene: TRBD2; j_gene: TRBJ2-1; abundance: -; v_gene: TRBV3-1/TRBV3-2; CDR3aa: CASSLPRVRGEEELAGASYNEQFF; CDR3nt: TGTGCCAGCAGCCTACCCCGGGTCAGGGGTGAAGAAGAACTAGCGGGAGCCTCCTACAATGAGCAGTTCTTC
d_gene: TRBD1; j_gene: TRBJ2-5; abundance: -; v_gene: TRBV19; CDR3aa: CATGQGAQETQYF; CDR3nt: TGTGCCACTGGACAGGGTGCCCAAGAGACCCAGTACTTC
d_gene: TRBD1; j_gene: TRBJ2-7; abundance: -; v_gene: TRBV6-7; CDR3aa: CASSQTGQEPDYEQYF; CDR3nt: TGTGCCAGCAGTCAGACGGGACAGGAACCTGACTACGAGCAGTACTTC
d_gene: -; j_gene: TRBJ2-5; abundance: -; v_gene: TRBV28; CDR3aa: CASSLPGLIETQYF; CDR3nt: TGTGCCAGCAGTCTCCCGGGACTGATAGAGACCCAGTACTTC
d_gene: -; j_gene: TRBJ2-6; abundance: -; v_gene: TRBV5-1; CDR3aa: CASSPLVGSSGANVLTF; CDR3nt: TGCGCCAGCAGCCCCCTGGTGGGGAGCTCTGGGGCCAACGTCCTGACTTTC
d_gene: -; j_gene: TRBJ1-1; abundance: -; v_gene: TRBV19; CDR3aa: CASSTDELNTEAFF; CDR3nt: TGTGCCAGTAGTACCGATGAGTTGAACACTGAAGCTTTCTTT
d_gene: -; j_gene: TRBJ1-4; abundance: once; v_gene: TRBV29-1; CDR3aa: CSVSGNEKLFF; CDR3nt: TGCAGCGTGAGTGGTAATGAAAAACTGTTTTTT
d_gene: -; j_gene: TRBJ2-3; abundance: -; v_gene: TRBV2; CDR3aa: CASSIWTDTDTQYF; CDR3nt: TGTGCCAGCAGTATATGGACAGACACAGATACGCAGTATTTT
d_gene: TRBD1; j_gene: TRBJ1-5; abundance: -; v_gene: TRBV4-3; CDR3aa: CASSQTGTGGQPQHF; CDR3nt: TGCGCCAGCAGCCAAACCGGGACAGGGGGTCAGCCCCAGCATTTT
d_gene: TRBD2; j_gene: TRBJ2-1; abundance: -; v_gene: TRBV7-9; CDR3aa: CASTTLAGESSEQFF; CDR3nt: TGTGCCAGCACCACACTAGCGGGAGAGAGTAGTGAGCAGTTCTTC
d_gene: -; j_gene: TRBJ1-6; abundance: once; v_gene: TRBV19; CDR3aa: CASSIYRANSPLHF; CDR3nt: TGTGCCAGTAGTATTTACAGGGCCAATTCACCCCTCCACTTT
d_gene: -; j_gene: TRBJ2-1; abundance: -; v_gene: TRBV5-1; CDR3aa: CASSKGLALDEQFF; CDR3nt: TGCGCCAGCAGCAAGGGCCTAGCGCTCGATGAGCAGTTCTTC
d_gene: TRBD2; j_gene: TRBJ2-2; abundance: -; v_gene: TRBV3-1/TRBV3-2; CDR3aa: CASSPRRLAGVGELFF; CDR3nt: TGTGCCAGCAGCCCCCGGCGACTAGCGGGAGTCGGGGAGCTGTTTTTT
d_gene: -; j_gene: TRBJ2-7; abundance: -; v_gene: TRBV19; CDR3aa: CASQGDYEQYF; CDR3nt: TGTGCCAGCCAGGGTGACTACGAGCAGTACTTC
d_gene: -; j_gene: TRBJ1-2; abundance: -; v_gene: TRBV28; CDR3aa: CASRETVLYGYTF; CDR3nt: TGTGCCAGCAGAGAAACGGTTCTATATGGCTACACCTTC
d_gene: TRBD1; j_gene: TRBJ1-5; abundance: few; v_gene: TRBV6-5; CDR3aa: CASSMGQQTNQPQHF; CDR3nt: TGTGCCAGCAGCATGGGACAGCAAACAAATCAGCCCCAGCATTTT
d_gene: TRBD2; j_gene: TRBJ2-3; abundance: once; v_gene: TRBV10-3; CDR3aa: CAIRGASGTYTDTQYF; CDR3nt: TGTGCCATCAGGGGGGCTAGCGGGACCTACACAGATACGCAGTATTTT
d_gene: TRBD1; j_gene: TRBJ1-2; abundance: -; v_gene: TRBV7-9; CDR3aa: CASSLETRGLGGYTF; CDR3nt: TGTGCCAGCAGCTTAGAAACCAGGGGGCTTGGCGGCTACACCTTC
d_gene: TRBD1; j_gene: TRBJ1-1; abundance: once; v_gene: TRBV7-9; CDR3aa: CASSLPQGVNTEAFF; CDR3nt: TGTGCCAGCAGCTTACCCCAGGGGGTGAACACTGAAGCTTTCTTT
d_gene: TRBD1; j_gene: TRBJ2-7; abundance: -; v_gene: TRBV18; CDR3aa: CASSTGTGGGYEQYF; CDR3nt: TGTGCCAGCTCAACCGGGACAGGGGGAGGATACGAGCAGTACTTC
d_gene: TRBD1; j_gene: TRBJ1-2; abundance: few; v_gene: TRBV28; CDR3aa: CASTPVSGGQGPHNYGYTF; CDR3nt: TGTGCCAGCACCCCAGTTTCCGGGGGACAGGGGCCCCATAACTATGGCTACACCTTC
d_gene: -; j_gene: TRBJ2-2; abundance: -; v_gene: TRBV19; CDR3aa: CASHIGGAAGELFF; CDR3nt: TGTGCCAGTCACATAGGGGGGGCGGCCGGGGAGCTGTTTTTT
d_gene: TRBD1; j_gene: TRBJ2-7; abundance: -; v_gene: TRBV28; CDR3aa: CASSRQGARLYEQYF; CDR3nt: TGTGCCAGCAGTCGGCAGGGGGCGAGGCTCTACGAGCAGTACTTC
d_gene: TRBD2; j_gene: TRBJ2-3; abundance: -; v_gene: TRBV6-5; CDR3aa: CASRRAGDTDTQYF; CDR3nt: TGTGCCAGCAGGAGAGCGGGAGACACAGATACGCAGTATTTT
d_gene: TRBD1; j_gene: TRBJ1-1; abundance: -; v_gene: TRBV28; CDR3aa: CASSSSLGTGKMGRATEAFF; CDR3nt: TGTGCCAGCAGTTCCTCATTGGGGACAGGAAAGATGGGGAGAGCCACTGAAGCTTTCTTT
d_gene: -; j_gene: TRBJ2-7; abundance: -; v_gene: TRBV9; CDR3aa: CASSVAGSLGTYEQYF; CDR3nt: TGTGCCAGCAGCGTAGCCGGGTCCCTCGGGACCTACGAGCAGTACTTC
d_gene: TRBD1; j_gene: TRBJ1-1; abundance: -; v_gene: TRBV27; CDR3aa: CASSTTGAWGKEGTEAFF; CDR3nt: TGTGCCAGCAGTACCACAGGGGCTTGGGGTAAGGAGGGCACTGAAGCTTTCTTT
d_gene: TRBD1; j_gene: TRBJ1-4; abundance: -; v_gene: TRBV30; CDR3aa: CAWSGDRVNEKLFF; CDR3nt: TGTGCCTGGAGCGGGGACAGGGTAAACGAAAAACTGTTTTTT
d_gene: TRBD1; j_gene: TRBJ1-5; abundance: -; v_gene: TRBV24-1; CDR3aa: CATSDWTGSYNQPQHF; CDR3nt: TGTGCCACCAGTGATTGGACAGGGAGTTACAATCAGCCCCAGCATTTT
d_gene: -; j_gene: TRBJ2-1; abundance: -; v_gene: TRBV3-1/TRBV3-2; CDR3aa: CASSQDSQGAVGYEQFF; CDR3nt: TGTGCCAGCAGCCAAGATAGCCAGGGCGCTGTGGGCTATGAGCAGTTCTTC
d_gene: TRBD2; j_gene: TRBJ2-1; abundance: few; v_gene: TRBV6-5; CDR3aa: CASSPTGTSRNEQFF; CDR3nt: TGTGCCAGCAGTCCCACCGGGACTAGCCGCAATGAGCAGTTCTTC
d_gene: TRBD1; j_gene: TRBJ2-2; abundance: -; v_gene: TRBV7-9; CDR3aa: CASSRATGPSGELFF; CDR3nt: TGTGCCAGCAGCCGCGCGACAGGGCCGTCCGGGGAGCTGTTTTTT
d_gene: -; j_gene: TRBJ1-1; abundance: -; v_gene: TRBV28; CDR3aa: CASSSLMGGDTEAFF; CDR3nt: TGTGCCAGCAGTTCATTGATGGGGGGTGACACTGAAGCTTTCTTT
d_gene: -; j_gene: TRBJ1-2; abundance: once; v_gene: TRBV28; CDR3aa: CASSLQGWGGYTF; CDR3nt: TGTGCCAGCAGTTTACAGGGTTGGGGTGGCTACACCTTC
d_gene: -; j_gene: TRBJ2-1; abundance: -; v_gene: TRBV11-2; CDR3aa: CASTDITTRGGDEQFF; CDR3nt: TGTGCCAGCACCGATATAACTACCAGGGGTGGCGATGAGCAGTTCTTC
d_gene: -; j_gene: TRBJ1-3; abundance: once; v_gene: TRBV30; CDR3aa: CAWNYRSSGNTIYF; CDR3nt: TGTGCCTGGAACTACAGGAGCTCTGGAAACACCATATATTTT
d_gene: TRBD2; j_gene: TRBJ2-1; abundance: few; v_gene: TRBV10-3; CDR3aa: CAISEPGLAGVREQFF; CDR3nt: TGTGCCATCAGTGAGCCAGGACTAGCGGGAGTCAGAGAGCAGTTCTTC
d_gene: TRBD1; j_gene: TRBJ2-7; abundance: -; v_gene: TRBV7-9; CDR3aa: CASKGQAYEQYF; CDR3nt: TGTGCCAGCAAGGGACAGGCCTACGAGCAGTACTTC
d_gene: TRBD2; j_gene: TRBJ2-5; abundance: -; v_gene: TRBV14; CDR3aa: CASSPAGTSGRTMPQETQYF; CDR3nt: TGTGCCAGCAGCCCTGCCGGGACTAGCGGCCGAACCATGCCTCAAGAGACCCAGTACTTC